This TCR beta chain derives from a study of spatial heterogeneity in lung cancer. Time point indicated: sample taken at primary tumor resection. Whole RNA obtained from tumor, nontumor lung or frozen PBMC underwent sequencing without sorting. Samples came from 60 to 75 TRACERx patients with untreated early-stage lung cancer. Per germline, CDR1 SGHNT and CDR2 YENEEA. This CDR3 contains 13 residues. V gave up 3 bases and J gave up 0 bases, with 6 bases separating them. TCRdb analysed the 5' RACE reads with MiXCR anew, one entry per CDR3 protein. The sample records tens of thousands of distinct CDR3 sequences, under 25% being singletons.

This TCR came from a male donor with early-stage non-small cell lung cancer. The source material was PBMCs, sampled at surgery. The V gene is TRBV11-3, the J gene TRBJ2-7, with D uncertain. The CDR3 loop reads CASSFDGSYEQYF. CDR3 bases: TGTGCCAGCAGCTTCGACGGCTCCTACGAGCAGTACTTC.